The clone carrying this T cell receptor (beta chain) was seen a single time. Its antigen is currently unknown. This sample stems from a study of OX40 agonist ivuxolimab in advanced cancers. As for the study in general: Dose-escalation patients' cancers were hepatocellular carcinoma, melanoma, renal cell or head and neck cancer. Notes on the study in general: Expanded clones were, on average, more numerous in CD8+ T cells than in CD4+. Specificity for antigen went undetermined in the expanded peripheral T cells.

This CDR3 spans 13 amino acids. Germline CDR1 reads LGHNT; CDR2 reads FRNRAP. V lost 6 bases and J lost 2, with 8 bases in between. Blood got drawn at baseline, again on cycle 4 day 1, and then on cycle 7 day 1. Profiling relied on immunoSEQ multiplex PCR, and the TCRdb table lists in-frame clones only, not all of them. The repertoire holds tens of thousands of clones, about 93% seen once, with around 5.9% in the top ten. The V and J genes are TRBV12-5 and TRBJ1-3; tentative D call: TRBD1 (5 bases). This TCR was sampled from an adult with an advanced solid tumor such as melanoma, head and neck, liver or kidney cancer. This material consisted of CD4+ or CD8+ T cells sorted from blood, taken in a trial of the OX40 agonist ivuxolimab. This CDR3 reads CASGDRAGNTIYF. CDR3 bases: TGTGCTAGTGGCGACAGAGCTGGAAACACCATATATTTT.